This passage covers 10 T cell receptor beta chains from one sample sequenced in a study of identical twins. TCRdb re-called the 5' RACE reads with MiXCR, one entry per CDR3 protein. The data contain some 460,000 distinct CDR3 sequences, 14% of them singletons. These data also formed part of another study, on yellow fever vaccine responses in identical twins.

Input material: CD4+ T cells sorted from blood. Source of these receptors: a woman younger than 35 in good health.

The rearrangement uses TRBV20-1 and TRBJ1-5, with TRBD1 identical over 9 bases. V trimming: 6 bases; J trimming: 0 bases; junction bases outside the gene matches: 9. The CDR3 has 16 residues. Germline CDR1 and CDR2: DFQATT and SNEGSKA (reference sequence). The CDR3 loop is CSATGQGIYSNQPQHF. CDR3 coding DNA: TGCAGTGCGACGGGACAGGGTATCTATAGCAATCAGCCCCAGCATTTT.

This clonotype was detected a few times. The CDR3 reads CASSLPGQLINEQFF. For the CDR3, the DNA is TGTGCCAGCAGTTTACCCGGACAGCTAATCAATGAGCAGTTCTTC. J is TRBJ2-1 and V is TRBV12-3 or TRBV12-4; D is possibly TRBD1 (6 bases). V was cut by 2 bases and J by 6 bases, with 14 bases left in between. The length of the CDR3 is 15 residues.

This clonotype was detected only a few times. CDR3 bases: TGTGCCAGCAGTTTACGGGACCGGAATAGGTACAATGAGCAGTTCTTC. It specifies CASSLRDRNRYNEQFF. This rearrangement joins TRBV28 to TRBJ2-1; D assignment may be TRBD1 or TRBD2 (5 bases each). CDR3 length equals 16 residues. V lost 2 bases to trimming and J lost 4 bases, with 15 bases between them. The germline V gene has CDR1 MDHEN and CDR2 SYDVKM.

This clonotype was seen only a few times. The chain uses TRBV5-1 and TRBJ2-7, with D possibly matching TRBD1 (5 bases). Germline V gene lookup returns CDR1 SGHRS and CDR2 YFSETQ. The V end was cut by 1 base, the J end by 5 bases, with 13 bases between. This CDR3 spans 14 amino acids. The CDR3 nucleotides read TGCGCCAGCAGCTTGAAACAGGAGAGTAACGAGCAGTACTTC. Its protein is CASSLKQESNEQYF.

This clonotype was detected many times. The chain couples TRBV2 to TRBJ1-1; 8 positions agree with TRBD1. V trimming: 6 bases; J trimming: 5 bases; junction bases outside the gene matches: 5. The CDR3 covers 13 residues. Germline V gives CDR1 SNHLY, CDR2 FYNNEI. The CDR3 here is CASRADRETEAFF. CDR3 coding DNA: TGTGCCAGCAGGGCGGACAGGGAAACTGAAGCTTTCTTT.

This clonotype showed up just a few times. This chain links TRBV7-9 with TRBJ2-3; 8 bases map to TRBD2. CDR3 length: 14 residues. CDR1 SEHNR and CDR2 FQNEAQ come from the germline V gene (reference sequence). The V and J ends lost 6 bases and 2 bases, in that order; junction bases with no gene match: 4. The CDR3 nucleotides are TGTGCCAGCAGGAAACTAGCGGTCACAGATACGCAGTATTTT. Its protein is CASRKLAVTDTQYF.

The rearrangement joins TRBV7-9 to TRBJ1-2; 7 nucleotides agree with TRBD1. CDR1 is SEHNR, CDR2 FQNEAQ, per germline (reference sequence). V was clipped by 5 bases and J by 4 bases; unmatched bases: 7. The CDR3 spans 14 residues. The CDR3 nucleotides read TGTGCCAGCAGCGCCGGGACAGAACTCTATGGCTACACCTTC. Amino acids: CASSAGTELYGYTF.

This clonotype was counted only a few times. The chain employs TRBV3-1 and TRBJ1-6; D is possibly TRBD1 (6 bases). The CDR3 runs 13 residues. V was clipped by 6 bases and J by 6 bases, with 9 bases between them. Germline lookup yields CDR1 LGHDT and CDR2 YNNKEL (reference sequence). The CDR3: CASRDSGNSPLHF. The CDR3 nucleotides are TGTGCCAGCAGGGACAGTGGTAATTCACCCCTCCACTTT.

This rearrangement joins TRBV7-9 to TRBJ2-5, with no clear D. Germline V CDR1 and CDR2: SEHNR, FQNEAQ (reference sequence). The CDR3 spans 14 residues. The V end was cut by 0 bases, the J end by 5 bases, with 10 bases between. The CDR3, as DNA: TGTGCCAGCAGCTTAGCCTGGGGTGGGGAGACCCAGTACTTC. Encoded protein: CASSLAWGGETQYF.

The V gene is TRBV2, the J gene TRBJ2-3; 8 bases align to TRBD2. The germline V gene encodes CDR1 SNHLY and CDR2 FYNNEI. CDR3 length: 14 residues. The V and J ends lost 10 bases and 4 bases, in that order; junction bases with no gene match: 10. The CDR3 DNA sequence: TGTGCCAACATGCGAGCGGGAGTGCCAGATACGCAGTATTTT. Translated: CANMRAGVPDTQYF.